These T cell receptor beta chains were read from a single sample in a study of T cells expressing NK-cell markers. No DNA is given; TCRdb re-called the 5' RACE reads and lists each CDR3 protein once. This sample's table has 150,000 or so distinct CDR3 sequences. Sequencing was done on a sample of blood T cells: a sorted CD56 or NKG2C T cell subset, CD4+ or CD8+ T cells, or bulk PBMC T cells (not recorded which). The receptors originated from a woman in her forties or fifties in good health. CDR3s include the opening cysteine and the closing phenylalanine or tryptophan. Each record gives: V gene, J gene, CDR3 protein.

TRBV4-2	TRBJ1-5	CASSQDLGNSNQPQHF
TRBV28	TRBJ1-1	CASSHRQALNTEAFF
TRBV20-1	TRBJ2-1	CSARTSSDNEQFF
TRBV29-1	TRBJ1-1	CSATTAENTEAFF
TRBV3-1	TRBJ1-1	CASSQPGSLDTEAFF
TRBV7-9	TRBJ2-5	CASSRDRGLETQYF
TRBV5-1	TRBJ1-1	CASSLEGTEETEAFF
TRBV10-1	TRBJ2-6	CASSESTLSSGANVLTF
TRBV5-6	TRBJ1-2	CASSFDGYSNYGYTF
TRBV14	TRBJ2-5	CASSQGAEGRETQYF
TRBV10-2	TRBJ2-4	CASSESSGSINIQYF
TRBV6-1	TRBJ1-3	CASSEGTSGNTIYF
TRBV27	TRBJ1-1	CASSWTAFSTEAFF
TRBV5-1	TRBJ2-1	CASSVRPGQGHLSAYNEQFF
TRBV10-3	TRBJ1-3	CAIQTGSGNTIYF
TRBV6-6	TRBJ1-2	CASSPNAGSYGYTF
TRBV29-1	TRBJ2-1	CSVERWAQGSYPGEQFF
TRBV29-1	TRBJ1-1	CSVLEGGGEAFF
TRBV4-2	TRBJ2-1	CASSQGLGDEQFF
TRBV4-1	TRBJ2-1	CASSSRVLAGGGYEQFF
TRBV29-1	TRBJ2-1	CSVLRGSYNEQFF
TRBV6-5	TRBJ2-7	CAAGDRFFYEQYF
TRBV6-5	TRBJ1-5	CASSYGRGQPQHF
TRBV28	TRBJ2-3	CASSLVRDTQYF
TRBV19	TRBJ2-3	CASIWGGTQYF